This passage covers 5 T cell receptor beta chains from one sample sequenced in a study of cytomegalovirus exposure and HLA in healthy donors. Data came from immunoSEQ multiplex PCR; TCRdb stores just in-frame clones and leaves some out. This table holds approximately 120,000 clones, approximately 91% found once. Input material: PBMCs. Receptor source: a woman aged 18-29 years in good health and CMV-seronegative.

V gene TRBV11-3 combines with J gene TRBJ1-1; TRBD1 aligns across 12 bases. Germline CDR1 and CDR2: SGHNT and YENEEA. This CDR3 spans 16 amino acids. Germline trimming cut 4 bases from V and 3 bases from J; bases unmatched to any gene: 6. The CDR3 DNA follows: TGTGCCAGCAGCTGGGACAGGGGGCCCGCGGACACTGAAGCTTTCTTT. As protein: CASSWDRGPADTEAFF.

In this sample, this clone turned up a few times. CDR3 DNA sequence: TGTGCCAGCAGTTCTCAGGGGGCGCCCAGTTATGGCTACACCTTC. It yields the protein CASSSQGAPSYGYTF. J is TRBJ1-2 and V is TRBV28; the match to TRBD1 covers 8 bases. Germline assignment: CDR1 MDHEN and CDR2 SYDVKM. The V and J ends lost 4 bases and 5 bases, in that order; junction bases with no gene match: 9. This CDR3 has 15 amino acids.

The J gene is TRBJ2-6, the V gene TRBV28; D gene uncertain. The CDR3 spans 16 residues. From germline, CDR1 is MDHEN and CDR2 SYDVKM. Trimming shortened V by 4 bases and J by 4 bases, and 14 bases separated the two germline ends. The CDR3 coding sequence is TGTGCCAGCAGTTCACAGCTTCAATGGGGGGCCAACGTCCTGACTTTC. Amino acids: CASSSQLQWGANVLTF.

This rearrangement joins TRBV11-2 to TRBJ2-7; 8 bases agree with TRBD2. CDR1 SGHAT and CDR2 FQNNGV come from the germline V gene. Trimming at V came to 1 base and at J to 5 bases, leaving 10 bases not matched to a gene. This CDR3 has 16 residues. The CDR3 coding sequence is TGTGCCAGCAGCTTAGCGGGAGGGCCGGGAAAGAACGAGCAGTACTTC. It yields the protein CASSLAGGPGKNEQYF.

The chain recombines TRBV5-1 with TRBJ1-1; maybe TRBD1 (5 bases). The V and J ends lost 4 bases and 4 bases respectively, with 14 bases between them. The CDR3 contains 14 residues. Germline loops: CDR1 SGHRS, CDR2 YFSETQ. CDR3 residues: CASSPRGGATEAFF. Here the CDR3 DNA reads TGCGCCAGCAGCCCCCGGGGAGGGGCCACTGAAGCTTTCTTT.